These T cell receptor beta chains were read from a single sample in a study of T cell responses to AZD1222 COVID-19 vaccine. The method was immunoSEQ multiplex PCR; TCRdb's version includes in-frame clones alone and lacks a portion of them. The data contain some 120,000 clones, approximately 86% of them singletons. The sequences come from peripheral blood, collected on day 0 of AZD1222 vaccination. Every receptor here comes from an adult in good health. CDR3s include the opening cysteine and the closing phenylalanine or tryptophan. D genes are given only for firm matches. Size values are once, few and many counts, or a class for expanded clones, and some rows have none.

v_gene,d_gene,abundance,j_gene,CDR3nt,CDR3aa
TRBV19,-,-,TRBJ2-3,TGTGCCAGTCAGGCGGGAGATACGCAGTATTTT,CASQAGDTQYF
TRBV18,-,-,TRBJ1-6,TGTGCCAGCTCACCGACGGACGCCAATTCACCCCTCCACTTT,CASSPTDANSPLHF
TRBV19,-,-,TRBJ1-5,TGTGCCAGTAGGATGGCGCTGACGCAGCCCCAGCATTTT,CASRMALTQPQHF
TRBV5-4,-,-,TRBJ2-7,TGTGCCAGCAGCTTGGCGGGGTCGTGGGGAAGAGACGAGCAGTACTTC,CASSLAGSWGRDEQYF
TRBV19,TRBD1,-,TRBJ1-1,TGTGCCAGTAGGGAGGGACAGACCGAAGCTTTCTTT,CASREGQTEAFF
TRBV28,-,-,TRBJ1-5,TGTGCCAGCAGTTTCAGGGGAGGCCAGCCCCAGCATTTT,CASSFRGGQPQHF
TRBV5-4,-,-,TRBJ2-6,TGTGCCAGCAGCTCCGGCGGCGTTGTTGATGGGGCCAACGTCCTGACTTTC,CASSSGGVVDGANVLTF
TRBV7-2,-,-,TRBJ1-2,TGTGCCAGCAGTCAAACAGGGATCAACTATGGCTACACCTTC,CASSQTGINYGYTF
TRBV7-8,-,few,TRBJ2-1,TGTGCCAGCAGCTCCAGGGAGAGGGCCAACAATGAGCAGTTCTTC,CASSSRERANNEQFF
TRBV18,-,-,TRBJ2-7,TGTGCCAGCTCACCCTCGGACAGTTCCTACGAGCAGTACTTC,CASSPSDSSYEQYF
TRBV27,-,-,TRBJ2-3,TGTGCCAGCAGTCCCGGGTGGGTGGTAGATACGCAGTATTTT,CASSPGWVVDTQYF